The clone carrying this TCR beta chain has a handful of counts. Its antigen is not known. The data derive from a study of spatial heterogeneity in lung cancer. Study-wide results and limits: Compared with follow-up, resection was when ubiquitous expanded tumor TCRs appeared in blood more.

Time point in this sample: sample taken at primary tumor resection. From the 5' RACE reads, TCRdb called clonotypes with MiXCR, one entry per CDR3 protein. This sample has about 92,000 distinct CDR3 sequences, with about 12% found just once. Germline CDR1 and CDR2: SGHKS and YYEKEE (reference sequence). The CDR3 runs to 17 residues. The V end was cut by 4 bases, the J end by 5 bases, with 23 bases between. This chain connects TRBV5-5 to TRBJ2-3; possibly TRBD2 for D (6 bases). The origin of this receptor is a male donor with early-stage non-small cell lung cancer. The material was PBMCs, obtained at surgery. DNA of the CDR3: TGTGCCAGCAGCACGGACACTCTAGCGCTAGGGAAAGATACGCAGTATTTT. Translating it yields CASSTDTLALGKDTQYF. Full variable domain (remainder filled in from reference TRBV5-5 and TRBJ2-3): DAGVTQSPTHLIKTRGQQVTLRCSPISGHKSVSWYQQVLGQGPQFIFQYYEKEERGRGNFPDRFSARQFPNYSSELNVNALLLGDSALYLCASSTDTLALGKDTQYFGPGTRLTVL.